This T cell receptor beta chain was recovered during a study of quantifying T cell responses using KT2 cells (dated by TCRdb to 2016 to 2017). Regarding the complete study: RNA was DNase-treated and reverse transcribed with TCR alpha and beta constant-region primers, mostly using SuperScript III. The efficiency of the T4 ligation step under optimum conditions was estimated to be above 8%. To avoid over-amplification, PCR2 was carried out as a SYBR Green qPCR and halted once a predetermined fluorescence threshold was reached.

The library was produced with UMI-ligation and nested PCR. T4 RNA ligase 1 was used to ligate a single-stranded oligonucleotide containing the Illumina SP2 sequence and a UMI to the 3' end of the cDNA. PCR1 used around 4 cycles (98 degrees C 15 s, 69 degrees C 30 s, 72 degrees C 40 s), and the beta primer was an equimolar mix of RC1.1 and RC1.2 that covered TRBC1 and TRBC2. Starting at PCR2, the TCR alpha and beta chains were handled separately, and sample indices and Illumina adaptors were added. The UMI comprised 12 random nucleotides, as two hexamers separated by a spacer, placed after an 8-base spacer. Libraries were sequenced on an Illumina MiSeq with v2 2x251 paired-end chemistry, typically about a dozen samples per run. To boost diversity, each sequencing library was supplemented with PhiX DNA at about 5-7%. Turning to the authors' computational methods: The raw reads were converted into FASTQ with bcl2fastq and then demultiplexed by dual indices with Demultiplexor. V and J genes were assigned by Decombinator through tag matching, with a single base-pair mismatch being allowed. UMIs were used by Collapsinator to correct both sequencing errors and frequency errors caused by PCR heterogeneity. Decombinator identifiers were converted to nucleotide sequence by CDR3Translator, the sequences were translated to amino acids, and CDR3 was extracted using C- and N-terminal motifs. A cluster of KT2 sequences that shared one unique molecular identifier was counted as a single distinct KT2 TCR. TCRdb cleaned the public reads at Q25 with fastp, built clones with MiXCR and kept in-frame beta chains. For every CDR3 protein sequence, its rows merge into one entry that carries the most common genes and DNA. These V and J calls derive from TCRdb rather than the authors' analysis. The table for this sample lists tens of thousands of distinct CDR3 sequences; more than 9% of them were counted only once. Of the sample, roughly 9% falls within the top ten clones.

To test the sensitivity and accuracy of the pipeline, known numbers of KT2, a T cell clone whose TCR had already been sequenced, were spiked into unfractionated PBMC. KT2 cells were mixed with a fixed number of PBMC to create a range of KT2-to-PBMC ratios. What the study reported, not specific to this receptor: KT2 sequences were detected down to the lowest spike-in tested, about one KT2 cell per 100,000 PBMC. Detection of KT2 sequences showed saturation at very high KT2 spike-in numbers. No side-by-side comparison between this pipeline and other TCR sequencing techniques was included in the study. Counts of KT2 alpha and beta sequences scaled linearly with input KT2 cell number over several orders of magnitude.

Trimming removed 6 bases from V and 5 bases from J, leaving 19 bases between the germline ends. The CDR3 runs 15 residues from the cysteine to the phenylalanine. Only the CDR3 DNA stays, 45 bases, in frame from base 1. Looking up the germline V gene (reference sequence) yields CDR1 MNHNY and CDR2 SVGAGI. The table lists this clonotype with many counts. Its antigen is still unknown. No quality values exist for individual bases; no much larger clone is one base distant. Here the chain combines TRBV6-6 and TRBJ1-2, and possibly TRBD1, on 5 matching bases. This receptor was identified in a human donor. The specimen sequenced was PBMCs spiked with cells of the T cell clone KT2. CDR3 region: CASSLREGSGYGYTF. The base sequence is TGTGCCAGCAGCCTGAGGGAGGGGTCCGGTTATGGCTACACCTTC.